The sequence of this T cell receptor beta chain was determined in a study of long-term antiretroviral therapy in people with HIV. The CDR3 contains 13 residues. CDR1 MNHNY and CDR2 SVGAGI come from the germline V gene (reference sequence). J was trimmed by 7 bases and V by 5 bases; bases with no gene match: 5. It was version v3.0 of the immunoSEQ assay that was run at survey level. Method: immunoSEQ multiplex PCR; TCRdb's copy keeps in-frame clones and lacks some. The sample lists 30,000 to 35,000 clones, approximately 72% occurring once. The TCR was taken from a man aged 50 or older with HIV. The chain is built from TRBV6-6 and TRBJ2-1; 7 nucleotides agree with TRBD2. The sample in question was unsorted PBMCs, obtained 3 years after starting antiretroviral therapy. In DNA, the CDR3 is TGTGCCAGCAGTACCGGGACTATTAATGAGCAGTTCTTC. It codes for CASSTGTINEQFF.